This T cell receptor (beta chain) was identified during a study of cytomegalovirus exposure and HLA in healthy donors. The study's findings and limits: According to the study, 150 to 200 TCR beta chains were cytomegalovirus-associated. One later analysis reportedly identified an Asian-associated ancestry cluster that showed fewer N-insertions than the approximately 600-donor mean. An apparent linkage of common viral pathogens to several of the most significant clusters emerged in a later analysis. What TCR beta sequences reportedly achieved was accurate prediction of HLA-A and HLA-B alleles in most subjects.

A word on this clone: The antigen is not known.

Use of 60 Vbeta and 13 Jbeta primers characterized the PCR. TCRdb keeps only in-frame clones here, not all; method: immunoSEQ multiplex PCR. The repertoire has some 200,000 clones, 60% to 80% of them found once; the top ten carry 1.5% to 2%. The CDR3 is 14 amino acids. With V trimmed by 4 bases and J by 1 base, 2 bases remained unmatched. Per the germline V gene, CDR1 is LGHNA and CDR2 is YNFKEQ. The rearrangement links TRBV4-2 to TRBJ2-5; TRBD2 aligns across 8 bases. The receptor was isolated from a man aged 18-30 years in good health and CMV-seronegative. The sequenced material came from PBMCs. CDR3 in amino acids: CASSPGLAQETQYF. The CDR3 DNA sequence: TGTGCCAGCAGCCCAGGACTAGCCCAAGAGACCCAGTACTTC.